This T cell receptor beta chain originates from a study of blood T cell repertoires in COVID-19. Study at large: Sources were T cells, B-cell-depleted T cells, or PBMCs; the material itself was cDNA or gDNA.

Original analysis: For nucleated cells, counts were estimated from reference gene primer amplification. Using immunoSEQ multiplex PCR, the repertoire was profiled, and TCRdb retains in-frame clones only, with some absent. V, J and clone size derive from that table, while D and trimming were established from the DNA sequence. Of about 320,000 clones listed, over 90% were seen once; the top ten hold less than 4%. The sample comprised PBMCs or T cells enriched from blood (not recorded which). The sequence was collected from a woman in her 30s who had been exposed to COVID-19.

The CDR3 loop reads CASSPAGRSNTEAFF. The CDR3 region has the DNA TGTGCCAGCAGCCCCGCCGGGAGATCGAACACTGAAGCTTTCTTT. This chain joins TRBV7-9 and TRBJ1-1; unclear D gene. CDR1 and CDR2 (germline): SEHNR, FQNEAQ (reference sequence). Trimming shortened V by 5 bases and J by 1 base, and 14 bases separated the two germline ends. This CDR3 is 15 amino acids long. The whole variable domain, filled in from reference TRBV7-9 and TRBJ1-1, reads DTGVSQNPRHKITKRGQNVTFRCDPISEHNRLYWYRQTLGQGPEFLTYFQNEAQLEKSRLLSDRFSAERPKGSFSTLEIQRTEQGDSAMYLCASSPAGRSNTEAFFGQGTRLTVV.